Here is one TCR beta chain with its context. This may come from a read error, since a much larger clone is one base off. TCRdb recomputed calls from the multiplex PCR reads with MiXCR, one row per CDR3 protein. The data contain about 130,000 distinct CDR3 sequences, less than 25% of them singletons. The sample comes from a study of breast tumors, draining lymph nodes, adjacent tissues. V was trimmed by 5 bases and J by 5 bases, leaving 15 bases between them. The CDR3 contains 14 residues. Germline CDR1 LNHDA, CDR2 SQIVND (reference sequence). Samples came from axillary lymph nodes draining the breast cancer.

J is TRBJ2-5 and V is TRBV19, with unresolved D. This TCR derives from a female donor with breast cancer. Some clones in this sample may be carry-over from other donors' samples. Sequenced: axillary lymph node tissue. The CDR3 sequence: CASSSSRSWETQYF. The CDR3 DNA is TGTGCCAGTAGTTCGAGCAGGAGTTGGGAGACCCAGTACTTC. The whole variable domain, remainder taken from reference TRBV19 and TRBJ2-5, is DGGITQSPKYLFRKEGQNVTLSCEQNLNHDAMYWYRQDPGQGLRLIYYSQIVNDFQKGDIAEGYSVSREKKESFPLTVTSAQKNPTAFYLCASSSSRSWETQYFGPGTRLLVL.